These 8 T cell receptor beta chains originate from one sample sequenced in a study of beta chain features in type 1 diabetes. Expressed TCRB transcripts were sequenced after all isolated RNA was converted to cDNA. Here immunoSEQ multiplex PCR was the method, and the copy in TCRdb shows in-frame clones only, minus some. The profile shows a few hundred thousand clones, roughly 22% of them singletons. For these receptors, no antigen is known. Study observations and caveats: Patients with Type 1 diabetes showed moderately but significantly shorter TCRB CDR3s in all four CD4+ subsets.

Material: naive CD4+ T cells from blood. These receptors came from a woman aged 40 to 50 with type 1 diabetes.

The V and J genes are TRBV4-1 and TRBJ2-7, with TRBD1 matching over 7 bases. This CDR3 has 17 residues. Germline assignment: CDR1 MGHRA and CDR2 YSYEKL. V lost 0 bases to trimming and J lost 3 bases; unmatched junction nucleotides: 11. DNA of the CDR3: TGCGCCAGCAGCCAAGAGGGGATACAGGGGAAAAACTACGAGCAGTACTTC. Protein sequence: CASSQEGIQGKNYEQYF.

This chain links TRBV7-9 with TRBJ2-1, with TRBD1 as a possible D gene (5 bases). The CDR3 loop spans 13 amino acids. CDR1 and CDR2 from the germline V gene are SEHNR and FQNEAQ (reference sequence). V dropped 5 bases and J dropped 8 bases, with 13 bases sitting between them. The CDR3 DNA is TGTGCCAGCAGCCTGCCAGGGCCAGATGAGCAGTTCTTC. Amino acids: CASSLPGPDEQFF.

The CDR3 region is CASSPGTGGSEQYF. The CDR3 DNA sequence: TGCGCCAGCAGCCCAGGGACAGGTGGGAGCGAGCAGTACTTC. The rearrangement uses TRBV5-1 and TRBJ2-7, with TRBD1 matching 8 bases. The CDR3 loop spans 14 amino acids. The junction had 9 bases not matched to a gene; V was cut back by 4 bases and J by 6 bases. Germline V gene sequence: CDR1 SGHRS, CDR2 YFSETQ.

This sequence joins TRBV27 and TRBJ1-5; TRBD1 is a possible D gene (5 bases). Germline assignment: CDR1 MNHEY and CDR2 SMNVEV (reference sequence). The CDR3 is 12 amino acids. The V end was cut by 2 bases, the J end by 6 bases, with 5 bases between. The CDR3 coding sequence is TGTGCCAGCAGTTTAAGGGGTCAGCCCCAGCATTTT. It yields the protein CASSLRGQPQHF.

This clone was detected only a few times. The chain joins TRBV4-2 to TRBJ2-1, with 7 bases fitting TRBD2. Germline CDR1 reads LGHNA; CDR2 reads YNFKEQ. The CDR3 extends over 16 amino acids. The trim removed 0 bases at V and 8 bases at J, leaving 10 bases unmatched. The CDR3: CASSQDGGSEWYEQFF. The CDR3 bases are TGTGCCAGCAGCCAAGATGGCGGGAGCGAGTGGTATGAGCAGTTCTTC.

This clone was counted between two and nine times. At the DNA level, this CDR3 is encoded by other sequences in the same sample as well. The chain links TRBV5-1 to TRBJ2-7; D not certain. The CDR3 runs 12 residues. Germline V gene data show CDR1 as SGHRS and CDR2 as YFSETQ. Trimming took 0 bases from V and 7 from J, leaving 8 bases between them. The CDR3, as DNA: TGCGCCAGCAGCTTGGACCGGGTTGAGCAGTACTTC. Protein: CASSLDRVEQYF.

The V call is TRBV2, the J call TRBJ2-5; 7 nucleotides match TRBD1. The CDR3 loop spans 14 amino acids. Looked up from germline, CDR1 is SNHLY and CDR2 is FYNNEI. V lost 6 bases and J lost 4; bases outside the gene matches: 8. CDR3 in DNA: TGTGCCAGCAGGGCAACAGGGGCCCGAGAGACCCAGTACTTC. Translated, it gives CASRATGARETQYF.

This clone was seen only a few times. The chain has TRBV7-3 and TRBJ2-3; 12 bases line up with TRBD1. Trimming took 4 bases from V and 8 from J; bases not matched to a gene: 4. The length of the CDR3 is 14 residues. Germline lookup yields CDR1 SGHTA and CDR2 FQGTGA. The CDR3 DNA reads as TGTGCCAGCAGCTCCGGGACAGGGGGCACTACGCAGTATTTT. Amino acid sequence: CASSSGTGGTTQYF.